This T cell receptor (beta chain) was sequenced for a study of multiple sclerosis patients with progressive multifocal leukoencephalopathy. The V segment lost 5 bases and the J segment 2 bases; nucleotides outside the gene matches: 13. Per germline, CDR1 SGHAT and CDR2 FQNNGV. The CDR3 consists of 17 residues. Time point of the sample: time of PML onset. PML in natalizumab-treated patients developed after between about 15 and 56 months of natalizumab therapy. The table came from immunoSEQ multiplex PCR; TCRdb's copy has only in-frame clones and leaves some out. The sample yields some 28,000 clones, around 85% seen once.

Material: PBMCs, obtained from a patient treated with natalizumab. This TCR was recovered from a woman under 40 with progressive multifocal leukoencephalopathy. The chain employs TRBV11-2 and TRBJ2-5; 8 positions agree with TRBD1. In DNA, the CDR3 is TGTGCCAGCAGCACCGGGACAGGCCTTTTGGGGCAAGAGACCCAGTACTTC. Translating it yields CASSTGTGLLGQETQYF.